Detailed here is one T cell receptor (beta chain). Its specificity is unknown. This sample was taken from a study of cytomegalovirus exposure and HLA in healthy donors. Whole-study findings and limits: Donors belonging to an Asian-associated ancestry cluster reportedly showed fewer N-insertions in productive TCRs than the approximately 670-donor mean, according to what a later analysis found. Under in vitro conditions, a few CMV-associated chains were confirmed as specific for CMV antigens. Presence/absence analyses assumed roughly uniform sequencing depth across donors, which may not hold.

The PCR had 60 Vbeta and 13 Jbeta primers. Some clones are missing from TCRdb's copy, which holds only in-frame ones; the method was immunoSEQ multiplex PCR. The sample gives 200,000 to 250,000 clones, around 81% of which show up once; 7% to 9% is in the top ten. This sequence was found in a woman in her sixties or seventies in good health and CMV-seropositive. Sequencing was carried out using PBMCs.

CDR3 nucleotide sequence: TGCGCCAGCAGTGAGACCCGGACAGGGTGGAACACTGAAGCTTTCTTT. It translates to CASSETRTGWNTEAFF. This chain uses TRBV10-2 with TRBJ1-1, with 8 bases aligning to TRBD1. Germline trimming cut 2 bases from V and 1 base from J; bases unmatched to any gene: 6. The germline V gene encodes CDR1 WSHSY and CDR2 SAAADI. The CDR3 is 16 residues long.